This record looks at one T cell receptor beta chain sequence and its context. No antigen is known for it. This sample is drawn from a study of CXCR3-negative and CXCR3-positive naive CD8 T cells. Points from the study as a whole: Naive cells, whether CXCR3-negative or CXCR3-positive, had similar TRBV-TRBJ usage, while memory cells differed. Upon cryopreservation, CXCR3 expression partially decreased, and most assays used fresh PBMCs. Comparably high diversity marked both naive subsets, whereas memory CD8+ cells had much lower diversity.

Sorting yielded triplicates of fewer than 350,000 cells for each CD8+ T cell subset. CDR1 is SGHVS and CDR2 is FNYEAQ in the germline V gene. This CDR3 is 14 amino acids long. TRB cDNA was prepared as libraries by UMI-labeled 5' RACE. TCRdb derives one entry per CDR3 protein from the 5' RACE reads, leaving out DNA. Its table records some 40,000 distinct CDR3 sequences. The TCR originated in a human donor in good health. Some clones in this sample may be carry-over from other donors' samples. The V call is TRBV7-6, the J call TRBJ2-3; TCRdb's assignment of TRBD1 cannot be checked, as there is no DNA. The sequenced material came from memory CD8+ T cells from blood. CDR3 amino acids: CASRKGVGPDTQYF. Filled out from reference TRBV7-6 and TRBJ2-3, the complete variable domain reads GAGVSQSPRYKVTKRGQDVALRCDPISGHVSLYWYRQALGQGPEFLTYFNYEAQQDKSGLPNDRFSAERPEGSISTLTIQRTEQRDSAMYRCASRKGVGPDTQYFGPGTRLTVL.